A selection of T cell receptor beta chains follows, all from one sample in a study of blood T cell repertoires in COVID-19. TCRdb's copy holds only in-frame clones and misses some; the assay was immunoSEQ multiplex PCR. This sample has about 330,000 clones, with around 86% found just once. The specimen sequenced was PBMCs or T cells enriched from blood (not recorded which). Receptors originate from a woman aged 18 to 35 who had recovered from COVID-19. Both conserved end residues are part of each CDR3. The D gene is left open where the match is weak. Size is omitted from some rows. Given values are once, few, many or a class for expanded clones.

TRBV10-3	NA	15	TRBD1	TRBJ1-3	TGTGCCATCAAGGAGACAGGGGCTTCTGGAAACACCATATATTTT	CAIKETGASGNTIYF
TRBV7-2	once	15	TRBD1	TRBJ2-1	TGTGCCAGCAGCTTAGTTCTGGACAGGGACTATGAGCAGTTCTTC	CASSLVLDRDYEQFF
TRBV12-5	once	14	NA	TRBJ2-7	TGTGCTAGTGCCCGAGGGGGGGGATCCTACGAGCAGTACTTC	CASARGGGSYEQYF
TRBV5-1	NA	13	TRBD1	TRBJ1-2	TGCGCCAGCAGCCGGGACAGTAACTATGGCTACACCTTC	CASSRDSNYGYTF
TRBV19	NA	14	NA	TRBJ1-3	TGTGCCAGTAAGGAGCAAAACTCTGGAAACACCATATATTTT	CASKEQNSGNTIYF
TRBV10-3	once	13	TRBD2	TRBJ2-5	TGTGCCACCTCGCTAGCGGGGCAAGAGACCCAGTACTTC	CATSLAGQETQYF
TRBV9	NA	17	NA	TRBJ1-6	TGTGCCAGCAGCCCCGACCTAGTTCTCTCCTATAATTCACCCCTCCACTTT	CASSPDLVLSYNSPLHF
TRBV24-1	NA	12	NA	TRBJ1-2	TGTGCCACCAATGACCCAAACTATGGCTACACCTTC	CATNDPNYGYTF
TRBV7-9	NA	15	NA	TRBJ2-3	TGTGCCAGCAGCGACGATAATACAGGAACAGATACGCAGTATTTT	CASSDDNTGTDTQYF
TRBV3-1/TRBV3-2	NA	13	TRBD1	TRBJ1-5	TGTGCCAGCAGCTCCGACAGGGATCAGCCCCAGCATTTT	CASSSDRDQPQHF
TRBV27	NA	16	TRBD1	TRBJ2-2	TGTGCCAGCAGTTTATCCGGGACAGTGAACACCGGGGAGCTGTTTTTT	CASSLSGTVNTGELFF
TRBV7-2	NA	13	NA	TRBJ1-2	TGTGCCACTGGGAAACACAGGGAAGGCGGCTACACCTTC	CATGKHREGGYTF
TRBV12-3/TRBV12-4	NA	12	TRBD2	TRBJ2-3	TGTGCCAGCAGAACGGGAGGGGATACGCAGTATTTT	CASRTGGDTQYF
TRBV28	NA	15	NA	TRBJ1-1	TGTGCCAGCAGACCCCCGACAGAAACCGACACTGAAGCTTTCTTT	CASRPPTETDTEAFF
TRBV5-1	once	15	TRBD2	TRBJ2-7	TGCGCCAGCAGCCAAACTAGCGGGGGTTTCGGCGAGCAGTACTTC	CASSQTSGGFGEQYF
TRBV10-2	NA	12	NA	TRBJ2-3	TGCGCCAGCAGTACAGCGGCAGATACGCAGTATTTT	CASSTAADTQYF
TRBV3-1/TRBV3-2	NA	13	NA	TRBJ1-1	TGTGCCAGCAGCCCCCGGGACCAGGGGGAAGCTTTCTTT	CASSPRDQGEAFF
TRBV7-9	NA	14	NA	TRBJ2-5	TGTGCCAGCAGAGAAGTGGGGGCCGGGGAGACCCAGTACTTC	CASREVGAGETQYF
TRBV6-5	NA	13	NA	TRBJ1-2	TGTGCCAGCAGGCCTAGCCCAGGGGCTGGCTACACCTTC	CASRPSPGAGYTF
TRBV4-1	NA	15	NA	TRBJ1-3	TGCGCCAGCACCCTAGGGACTCTGGGAGGAAACACCATATATTTT	CASTLGTLGGNTIYF
TRBV18	NA	17	NA	TRBJ2-2	TGTGCCAGCTCACCCACGGATAGGGGATTGAACACCGGGGAGCTGTTTTTT	CASSPTDRGLNTGELFF
TRBV30	NA	15	NA	TRBJ2-6	TGTGCCTGGAGTGTATGGGGGGCTGGGGCCAACGTCCTGACTTTC	CAWSVWGAGANVLTF
TRBV5-4	NA	15	NA	TRBJ1-1	TGTGCCAGCAGCTTGGAAGGGGCGCGGAACACTGAAGCTTTCTTT	CASSLEGARNTEAFF
TRBV30	NA	13	NA	TRBJ1-1	TGTGCCTGGAGTGTACTGGGCAGCACTGAAGCTTTCTTT	CAWSVLGSTEAFF
TRBV28	NA	15	TRBD1	TRBJ1-2	TGTGCCAGCAGATCCCCGGGACAGGGTAACTATGGCTACACCTTC	CASRSPGQGNYGYTF